A single sample gave rise to the 32 T cell receptor beta chains below, sequenced in a study of response to subunit inactivated influenza vaccine. MiXCR, run by TCRdb on the RT-PCR reads, gives a single entry per CDR3 protein. The sample lists more than 500,000 distinct CDR3 sequences, approximately 10% seen once, with approximately 10% in the top ten. Separately, the same data were catalogued under a study of T cells expressing NK-cell markers. Per that study: For TCR beta, cDNA was produced by 5'RACE template switching with UMIs.

The source was PBMCs from blood, collected on the day of vaccination. The receptors were gathered from a man aged 50-59 years who received an inactivated influenza vaccine.

The DNA of the CDR3 is TGTGCCAGCTGGATAGGAGCTCATGAGCAGTTCTTC. Residues: CASWIGAHEQFF. The chain links TRBV18 to TRBJ2-1, with no clear D. The CDR3 spans 12 residues. V shed 7 bases and J shed 8 bases, with 12 bases lying between them. Looked up from germline, CDR1 is KGHSH and CDR2 is LQKENI.

CDR3 nucleotides: TGCGCCAGCAGTCAATCCCCCCACAGGGTTCAGCCCCAGCATTTT. This translates into CASSQSPHRVQPQHF. The genes are TRBV23-1 and TRBJ1-5; D may be TRBD1 (6 bases). TRBV23-1 is an open reading frame, and its role is uncertain. Trimming took off 0 bases at V and 6 bases at J, with 12 bases between the two ends. The CDR3 runs to 15 residues.

The chain employs TRBV12-3 or TRBV12-4 and TRBJ2-5, with 9 bases aligning to TRBD1. CDR3 length equals 14 residues. J gave up 5 bases and V 5 bases, and 6 bases lay outside the gene matches. The CDR3 DNA reads TGTGCCAGCAGTATGTGGGGACAGGGCGAGACCCAGTACTTC. Its protein product is CASSMWGQGETQYF.

The genes are TRBV10-3 and TRBJ1-1; 12 bases agree with TRBD1. V trimming: 7 bases; J trimming: 10 bases; junction bases outside the gene matches: 7. The CDR3 is made up of 13 amino acids. Germline lookup yields CDR1 ENHRY and CDR2 SYGVKD. CDR3 bases: TGTGCCATCACCGGGACAGGGGGCGGTCGAGCTTTCTTT. Translating it yields CAITGTGGGRAFF.

This clonotype was seen only a few times. The rearrangement uses TRBV29-1 and TRBJ2-4; TRBD2 aligns across 10 bases. V trimming: 7 bases; J trimming: 10 bases; junction bases outside the gene matches: 13. In germline, CDR1 is SQVTM, CDR2 ANQGSEA. This CDR3 has 14 amino acids. CDR3 DNA: TGCAGCGCCCGAAGGACTAGCGGAGAATTGATTCAGTACTTC. Protein product: CSARRTSGELIQYF.

This clonotype has at least ten counts. The V gene is TRBV5-6, the J gene TRBJ2-1; 12 nucleotides line up with TRBD2. The CDR3 runs 18 residues. The germline V gene encodes CDR1 SGHDT and CDR2 YYEEEE. The V gene end was trimmed by 3 bases and the J gene end by 0 bases; junction bases not matched to a gene: 7. The CDR3 reads CASSSTSGRWDSYNEQFF. The CDR3 DNA sequence: TGTGCCAGCAGCTCGACTAGCGGGAGATGGGACTCCTACAATGAGCAGTTCTTC.

The table lists this clonotype with many counts. The chain is built from TRBV2 and TRBJ2-7, with a tentative D call TRBD2 (6 bases). Trimming took off 7 bases at V and 3 bases at J, with 19 bases between the two ends. This CDR3 has 15 residues. Germline V gene data show CDR1 as SNHLY and CDR2 as FYNNEI. For the CDR3, the DNA is TGTGCCAGCATGGCGGGAAGCGAACTAGTCTACGAGCAGTACTTC. Encoded protein: CASMAGSELVYEQYF.

DNA of the CDR3: TGCAGTGCTAGAGACTGGGAGGGTGTGAAGCCCCAGCATTTT. Translating gives CSARDWEGVKPQHF. The chain uses TRBV20-1 and TRBJ1-5; D remains ambiguous. The CDR3 length is 14 residues. Germline V CDR1 and CDR2: DFQATT, SNEGSKA (reference sequence). V was clipped by 0 bases and J by 8 bases, with 14 bases between them.

The gene calls are TRBV6-2 or TRBV6-3 and TRBJ1-6; D remains ambiguous. The germline gives CDR1 MNHEY, CDR2 SVGEGT. The CDR3 length is 13 residues. V lost 8 bases, J lost 5 bases, and 10 bases lay in between. CDR3 protein: CASQGRNNSPLHF. The DNA for the CDR3 is TGTGCCAGCCAAGGGAGGAATAATTCACCCCTCCACTTT.

The chain carries TRBV5-1 and TRBJ2-3; D gene unclear. Germline CDR1 and CDR2: SGHRS and YFSETQ. Trimming removed 3 bases from V and 3 bases from J, with 17 bases in between. The CDR3 consists of 16 residues. CDR3 nucleotides: TGCGCCAGCAGCTCCGGACGGCCAATGGGTACAGATACGCAGTATTTT. Amino acids: CASSSGRPMGTDTQYF.

This clonotype was detected ten times or more. The J gene is TRBJ2-5, the V gene TRBV5-1; 7 nucleotides agree with TRBD1. Germline V gene lookup returns CDR1 SGHRS and CDR2 YFSETQ. With V trimmed by 0 bases and J by 4 bases, 6 bases remained unmatched. CDR3 size: 15 residues. CDR3 in DNA: TGCGCCAGCAGCTTGGTTGACAGGGCCGGAGAGACCCAGTACTTC. Amino acid sequence: CASSLVDRAGETQYF.

The chain recombines TRBV2 with TRBJ2-3; D is ambiguous. This CDR3 region has 12 residues. Germline loops: CDR1 SNHLY, CDR2 FYNNEI. V lost 4 bases and J 6 bases, leaving 8 bases between the germline ends. The CDR3 nucleotides are TGTGCCAGCAGTGCCTATATCGATACGCAGTATTTT. It translates to CASSAYIDTQYF.

The sample holds many counts of this clonotype. The CDR3 bases are TGTGCCAGCAGCCGGCCGGGGGGCGTAGAGACCCAGTACTTC. Translating gives CASSRPGGVETQYF. The chain combines TRBV5-5 with TRBJ2-5; TRBD2 is a possible D gene (7 bases). V lost 4 bases, J lost 4 bases, and 14 bases lay in between. The length of the CDR3 is 14 residues. In germline, CDR1 is SGHKS, CDR2 YYEKEE (reference sequence). Together with reference TRBV5-5 and TRBJ2-5, the CDR3 gives the full variable domain: DAGVTQSPTHLIKTRGQQVTLRCSPISGHKSVSWYQQVLGQGPQFIFQYYEKEERGRGNFPDRFSARQFPNYSSELNVNALLLGDSALYLCASSRPGGVETQYFGPGTRLLVL.

V and J are TRBV12-3 or TRBV12-4 and TRBJ1-6; 8 nucleotides match TRBD1. The CDR3 loop spans 16 amino acids. After removal of 2 bases from V and 6 bases from J, the junction contained 6 bases not matched to a gene. Written as DNA, the CDR3 is TGTGCCAGCAGTTTATCCCCCACAGGGGGTAATTCACCCCTCCACTTT. The encoded protein is CASSLSPTGGNSPLHF.

The V and J genes are TRBV27 and TRBJ1-2; D gene ambiguous. CDR3 size: 15 residues. CDR1 is MNHEY and CDR2 is SMNVEV in the germline V gene (reference sequence). The germline V and J ends were trimmed by 3 bases and 2 bases, with 13 bases remaining between them. The DNA of the CDR3 is TGTGCCAGCAGTTTGAAGAATTCACAAAACTATGGCTACACCTTC. This gives the protein CASSLKNSQNYGYTF.

This rearrangement joins TRBV4-1 to TRBJ2-7, with D uncertain. CDR1 is MGHRA and CDR2 is YSYEKL in the germline V gene. The CDR3 spans 15 residues. Deletions cut 3 bases from V and 4 bases from J, with 16 bases between. The CDR3 coding sequence is TGCGCCAGCAGCCAGGCTCTGGATAATCTATACGAGCAGTACTTC. Encoded protein: CASSQALDNLYEQYF.

This clonotype was recorded a few times. This chain connects TRBV24-1 to TRBJ2-1; TRBD2 aligns across 9 bases. The V gene's germline CDR1 is KGHDR and CDR2 SFDVKD. The CDR3 spans 16 residues. V lost 5 bases to trimming and J lost 7 bases; unmatched junction nucleotides: 11. The CDR3 nucleotides read TGTGCCACCAGTGCCGTTAGCGGGAGTAGTAGTAATGAGCAGTTCTTC. This sequence encodes CATSAVSGSSSNEQFF.

The rearrangement joins TRBV3-1 to TRBJ2-4, with D hard to call. Trimming cost V 0 bases and J 0 bases, with 12 bases left between them. CDR3 length: 17 amino acids. Germline CDR1 is LGHDT and CDR2 is YNNKEL (reference sequence). The CDR3 here is CASSQDRTALAKNIQYF. The CDR3 coding sequence is TGTGCCAGCAGCCAAGATCGGACGGCACTAGCCAAAAACATTCAGTACTTC.

This clonotype was counted a few times. V is TRBV20-1 and J is TRBJ2-7; 8 bases are shared with TRBD1. V shed 3 bases, J shed 4 bases, and the junction held 8 bases outside the gene matches. Germline V CDR1 and CDR2: DFQATT, SNEGSKA (reference sequence). CDR3 length: 14 amino acids. In nucleotides, the CDR3 is TGCAGTGCTAGCCAGGGGGCAAGGGGGTACGAGCAGTACTTC. This encodes CSASQGARGYEQYF.

J is TRBJ2-5 and V is TRBV3-1; 8 bases line up with TRBD1. J gave up 3 bases and V 4 bases, and 7 bases lay outside the gene matches. Germline CDR1 and CDR2: LGHDT and YNNKEL (reference sequence). This CDR3 spans 15 amino acids. For the CDR3, the DNA is TGTGCCAGCAGCCGCAGGACAGGGACTGAAGAGACCCAGTACTTC. Translation gives CASSRRTGTEETQYF.

The V and J genes are TRBV2 and TRBJ2-7, with 8 positions matching TRBD1. With V trimmed by 8 bases and J by 2 bases, 5 bases remained unmatched. The CDR3 has 13 residues. Germline loops: CDR1 SNHLY, CDR2 FYNNEI. CDR3 DNA sequence: TGTGCCAGCGGACGGGACAGGACCTACGAGCAGTACTTC. Translated: CASGRDRTYEQYF.

This clonotype was observed many times. This chain links TRBV4-3 with TRBJ2-1; 13 bases line up with TRBD2. Germline V gene sequence: CDR1 LGHNA, CDR2 YSLEER. The junction had 11 bases not matched to a gene; V was cut back by 4 bases and J by 8 bases. The CDR3 is 17 residues long. The CDR3 loop is CASSRGLAGVVLDEQFF. The CDR3 coding sequence is TGCGCCAGCAGCCGAGGACTAGCGGGAGTTGTGTTGGATGAGCAGTTCTTC.

This sequence joins TRBV5-5 and TRBJ2-1; TRBD1 agrees at 8 bases. The germline V gene has CDR1 SGHKS and CDR2 YYEKEE (reference sequence). This CDR3 has 15 residues. Trimming removed 2 bases from V and 4 bases from J; junction bases left unmatched: 5. The CDR3 coding sequence is TGTGCCAGCAGCTTTCTGGGACAGGAGTACAATGAGCAGTTCTTC. It is translated as CASSFLGQEYNEQFF.

The CDR3 sequence is CASSLAGTSVVAQYF. The CDR3 DNA reads as TGTGCCAGCAGCTTAGCCGGGACTAGCGTTGTTGCCCAGTACTTC. The chain employs TRBV7-9 and TRBJ2-5; 10 bases are shared with TRBD2. J gave up 9 bases and V 0 bases, and 7 bases lay outside the gene matches. This CDR3 comprises 15 residues. Per the germline V gene, CDR1 is SEHNR and CDR2 is FQNEAQ (reference sequence). Using reference TRBV7-9 and TRBJ2-5 for the parts outside the CDR3, the full variable domain is DTGVSQNPRHKITKRGQNVTFRCDPISEHNRLYWYRQTLGQGPEFLTYFQNEAQLEKSRLLSDRFSAERPKGSFSTLEIQRTEQGDSAMYLCASSLAGTSVVAQYFGPGTRLLVL.

With respect to this clonotype: Relative to the germline gene, one junction end is altered; a read error may explain this. The V call is TRBV7-2, the J call TRBJ2-1; D might be TRBD2 (5 bases). The germline V gene has CDR1 SGHTA and CDR2 FQGNSA. The CDR3 totals 14 residues. Here the CDR3 reads CASSLATLGNEQFF. The CDR3 coding sequence is TGTGCCAGCAGCCTAGCTACCCTGGGGAATGAGCAGTTCTTC.

This clonotype has ten or more counts. This rearrangement joins TRBV29-1 to TRBJ1-1; TRBD1 matches 12 bases. Germline CDR1 reads SQVTM; CDR2 reads ANQGSEA. CDR3 length equals 15 residues. After removal of 6 bases from V and 0 bases from J, the junction contained 5 bases not matched to a gene. CDR3 residues: CSVAGTGGVNTEAFF. CDR3 nucleotides: TGCAGCGTAGCCGGGACAGGGGGCGTGAACACTGAAGCTTTCTTT.

V and J are TRBV6-4 and TRBJ2-1, with 11 positions matching TRBD2. Germline-derived CDR1 and CDR2 are MRHNA and SNTAGT. CDR3 length: 18 residues. The ends lost 6 bases at V and 7 bases at J; junction bases unmatched: 17. CDR3 coding DNA: TGTGCCAGCAGCCCTGGACTAGCGGGCCATACCGGACTTAATGAGCAGTTCTTC. This encodes CASSPGLAGHTGLNEQFF.

This clonotype was observed at least ten times. This chain connects TRBV5-1 to TRBJ2-7; tentatively, D is TRBD2 (6 bases). The V end lost 0 bases, the J end lost 0 bases, and 10 bases lay between the germline ends. There are 15 residues in the CDR3. The V gene's germline CDR1 is SGHRS and CDR2 YFSETQ. In DNA, the CDR3 is TGCGCCAGCAGCTTGGCGGGGGTAAGCTCCTACGAGCAGTACTTC. As protein: CASSLAGVSSYEQYF.

This clonotype was counted between two and nine times. This chain connects TRBV7-9 to TRBJ2-7; TRBD1 might be the D (7 bases). With 5 bases removed from V and 3 bases from J, the gap between germline ends came to 17 bases. Germline-derived CDR1 and CDR2 are SEHNR and FQNEAQ (reference sequence). The length of the CDR3 is 15 residues. CDR3 sequence reads: CASSGGTDTFYEQYF. The CDR3 DNA follows: TGTGCCAGCAGCGGAGGGACAGATACTTTCTACGAGCAGTACTTC.

The J gene is TRBJ2-1, the V gene TRBV19, with 8 bases lining up with TRBD2. The CDR3 consists of 16 residues. J lost 0 bases, V lost 5 bases, and 6 bases had no gene match. Germline CDR1 reads LNHDA; CDR2 reads SQIVND (reference sequence). The CDR3 loop reads CASSLIAGSSYNEQFF. In DNA form, the CDR3 reads TGTGCCAGTAGTCTCATAGCGGGGAGCTCCTACAATGAGCAGTTCTTC.

The chain couples TRBV5-1 to TRBJ2-2, with TRBD2 matching 8 bases. Germline lookup yields CDR1 SGHRS and CDR2 YFSETQ. V lost 7 bases and J lost 2; bases outside the gene matches: 7. The CDR3 length is 15 residues. In DNA, the CDR3 is TGCGCCAGCCACGACGGGGGGGGTAACACCGGGGAGCTGTTTTTT. Its protein is CASHDGGGNTGELFF.

This clonotype was counted between two and nine times. J is TRBJ1-1 and V is TRBV4-1; no clear D gene. Trimming took off 2 bases at V and 0 bases at J, with 7 bases between the two ends. The length of the CDR3 is 14 residues. Germline V gene lookup returns CDR1 MGHRA and CDR2 YSYEKL. This CDR3 is CASSQRAVNTEAFF. DNA of the CDR3: TGCGCCAGCAGCCAAAGGGCAGTGAACACTGAAGCTTTCTTT.